This entry concerns a single TCR beta chain. The germline V and J ends were trimmed by 3 bases and 0 bases, with 24 bases remaining between them. CDR3 length equals 20 residues. The germline V gene encodes CDR1 MDHEN and CDR2 SYDVKM. This entry belongs to a study of T cells in Graves' hyperthyroidism and ophthalmopathy. Amplification of TCR beta CDR3 regions used RNA as the template. TCR CDR3 regions were first amplified by RT-PCR with HTBI primers. TCRdb re-analysed the multiplex PCR reads in MiXCR, keeping a single row per CDR3 protein. The sample consists of fewer than 350,000 distinct CDR3 sequences, under 25% of them appearing once.

The receptor was derived from a woman between 50 and 59 years old with Graves' hyperthyroidism. The chain couples TRBV28 to TRBJ1-3, with D tentatively TRBD1 (5 bases). Material for sequencing was blood. The CDR3 region has the DNA TGTGCCAGCAGTTTTCGGAGGAGGACACCTAAATCCCCCTCTGGAAACACCATATATTTT. Encoded protein: CASSFRRRTPKSPSGNTIYF.